This is a list of T cell receptor beta chains from one sample in a study of CD4 T cells in relation to SARS-CoV-2 and coronaviruses. Their specific antigens are unknown. The table came from immunoSEQ multiplex PCR; TCRdb's copy has only in-frame clones and leaves some out. The sample lists tens of thousands of clones; less than 85% were seen once. Sequencing was carried out using CD4+ T cells from PBMCs, cultured in vitro. These TCRs come from a human donor in good health. Both conserved end residues are part of each CDR3. Fields, in order: V gene, D gene, clone size, J gene, CDR3 protein, CDR3 DNA. D genes are given only for firm matches. A row's size may be missing; if present it is once, few, many or a size class.

TRBV5-1	NA	once	TRBJ2-7	CASSLGPGGAYEQYF	TGCGCCAGCAGCTTGGGGCCCGGAGGAGCCTACGAGCAGTACTTC
TRBV14	NA	few	TRBJ1-5	CASSQGTVGQPQHF	TGTGCCAGCAGCCAAGGGACAGTCGGTCAGCCCCAGCATTTT
TRBV12-3/TRBV12-4	NA	NA	TRBJ2-6	CASTHRGANVLTF	TGTGCCAGCACCCACCGGGGGGCCAACGTCCTGACTTTC
TRBV28	TRBD1	NA	TRBJ1-2	CASRPQDRANGYTF	TGTGCCAGCAGGCCACAAGACAGGGCTAATGGCTACACCTTC
TRBV10-3	NA	NA	TRBJ1-5	CAIQGVSNQPQHF	TGTGCCATACAGGGTGTGAGCAATCAGCCCCAGCATTTT
TRBV6-1	NA	NA	TRBJ2-7	CASSEGQGGSYEQYF	TGTGCCAGCAGTGAAGGCCAGGGGGGATCCTACGAGCAGTACTTC
TRBV6-5	NA	NA	TRBJ1-6	CASSGPLESSPLHF	TGTGCCAGCAGCGGGCCATTAGAATCTTCACCCCTCCACTTT
TRBV24-1	NA	NA	TRBJ1-1	CATSDSHGGNTEAFF	TGTGCCACCAGTGATTCCCATGGAGGAAACACTGAAGCTTTCTTT
TRBV28	TRBD2	few	TRBJ2-1	CASREGLVWTNEQFF	TGTGCCAGCAGAGAGGGACTAGTGTGGACCAATGAGCAGTTCTTC
TRBV5-1	TRBD1	NA	TRBJ1-1	CASSLGPQGASEAFF	TGCGCCAGCAGCTTGGGACCACAGGGGGCCTCGGAAGCTTTCTTT
TRBV1	NA	NA	TRBJ2-7	CTSSQEPRQTSGPRKYEQYF	TGCACCAGCAGCCAAGAGCCCCGGCAGACTAGCGGGCCCCGGAAGTACGAGCAGTACTTC
TRBV28	TRBD1	NA	TRBJ2-3	CASSAAGTGVKDTQYF	TGTGCCAGCAGTGCAGCCGGGACAGGTGTAAAAGATACGCAGTATTTT
TRBV5-8	TRBD2	NA	TRBJ2-3	CASSLSLAGEADTQYF	TGTGCCAGCAGCTTGTCACTAGCGGGAGAAGCAGATACGCAGTATTTT
TRBV2	NA	NA	TRBJ1-1	CASSEKGVGGTEAFF	TGTGCCAGCAGTGAGAAGGGGGTCGGCGGGACTGAAGCTTTCTTT
TRBV15	TRBD2	once	TRBJ2-1	CATSRDLAGPNNEQFF	TGTGCCACCAGCAGAGATTTAGCGGGCCCAAACAATGAGCAGTTCTTC
TRBV29-1	TRBD2	NA	TRBJ2-7	CSVGSLAGPYEQYF	TGCAGCGTTGGTAGTCTAGCGGGCCCCTACGAGCAGTACTTC
TRBV5-1	NA	NA	TRBJ2-2	CASSLSPSPTGELFF	TGCGCCAGCAGCCTCAGCCCGTCTCCGACCGGGGAGCTGTTTTTT
TRBV2	NA	NA	TRBJ2-3	CASSLGRGGITDTQYF	TGTGCCAGCAGCTTGGGTCGTGGCGGTATAACAGATACGCAGTATTTT
TRBV6-5	TRBD1	NA	TRBJ2-7	CASSRDRVVDEQYF	TGTGCCAGCAGCCGGGACAGGGTCGTCGACGAGCAGTACTTC
TRBV18	TRBD2	NA	TRBJ2-7	CASSPPASGGTYEQYF	TGTGCCAGCTCACCACCTGCTAGCGGGGGGACCTACGAGCAGTACTTC
TRBV6-2/TRBV6-3	TRBD2	NA	TRBJ2-6	CASSLTSGPYSGANVLTF	TGTGCCAGCAGCTTGACTAGCGGCCCTTACTCTGGGGCCAACGTCCTGACTTTC
TRBV6-1	NA	NA	TRBJ2-2	CASSELDSSTGELFF	TGTGCCAGCAGTGAATTAGACAGTTCCACCGGGGAGCTGTTTTTT
TRBV5-6	TRBD2	once	TRBJ2-5	CASSFGTRVEGETQYF	TGTGCCAGCAGCTTTGGGACTAGAGTAGAAGGAGAGACCCAGTACTTC